These 27 T cell receptor beta chains came from one sample sequenced in a study of shared clonotypes between healthy human individuals. Repertoires were generated with immunoSEQ multiplex PCR, while TCRdb's copy carries only in-frame clones and drops some. The sample carries about 480,000 clones, approximately 85% recorded once. The sequenced sample was PBMCs. These receptors were taken from a woman aged 40 to 50 in good health. Some clones in this sample may be carry-over from other donors' samples.

The chain uses TRBV7-2 and TRBJ2-7; no firm D call. Trimming left V 2 bases short and J 3 bases short, with 11 bases between. The CDR3 is 14 residues long. CDR1 and CDR2 (germline): SGHTA, FQGNSA. CDR3 protein: CASSLSASYYEQYF. The DNA of the CDR3 is TGTGCCAGCAGCTTATCGGCGTCCTACTACGAGCAGTACTTC.

The CDR3 sequence is CASSPRGGYEQYF. CDR3 sequence (DNA): TGTGCCAGCAGCCCCAGGGGGGGATACGAGCAGTACTTC. The chain combines TRBV14 with TRBJ2-7; D is possibly TRBD1 or TRBD2 (7 bases each). V was cut by 4 bases and J by 4 bases, with 11 bases left in between. The CDR3 covers 13 residues. Germline V gene lookup returns CDR1 SGHDN and CDR2 FVKESK. Full variable domain (rest looked up from reference TRBV14 and TRBJ2-7): EAGVTQFPSHSVIEKGQTVTLRCDPISGHDNLYWYRRVMGKEIKFLLHFVKESKQDESGMPNNRFLAERTGGTYSTLKVQPAELEDSGVYFCASSPRGGYEQYFGPGTRLTVT.

The J gene is TRBJ2-1, the V gene TRBV7-3; 7 bases fit TRBD2. This CDR3 comprises 14 residues. CDR1 SGHTA and CDR2 FQGTGA come from the germline V gene. V trimming: 8 bases; J trimming: 2 bases; junction bases outside the gene matches: 6. The CDR3 DNA sequence: TGTGCCAGCTCCGTGACTAGCACCTACAATGAGCAGTTCTTC. As protein: CASSVTSTYNEQFF.

The V gene is TRBV30, the J gene TRBJ2-2, with D possibly matching TRBD1 (5 bases). The CDR3 consists of 13 residues. The germline V and J ends were trimmed by 7 bases and 4 bases, with 13 bases remaining between them. Looked up from germline, CDR1 is GTSNPN and CDR2 is SVGIG (reference sequence). DNA for the CDR3: TGTGCCTTGGACATTCCGTTCACCGGGGAGCTGTTTTTT. Translated, it gives CALDIPFTGELFF.

Here the CDR3 DNA reads TGTGCCAGCAGCTATAGCGGTCTACGGGGCAATGAGCAGTTCTTC. This gives the protein CASSYSGLRGNEQFF. This chain connects TRBV7-2 to TRBJ2-1; possibly TRBD2 for D (6 bases). CDR1 and CDR2 from the germline V gene are SGHTA and FQGNSA. The CDR3 is made up of 15 amino acids. V was cut by 4 bases and J by 6 bases, with 16 bases left in between. Based on the CDR3 plus reference TRBV7-2 and TRBJ2-1, the full variable domain is GAGVSQSPSNKVTEKGKDVELRCDPISGHTALYWYRQSLGQGLEFLIYFQGNSAPDKSGLPSDRFSAERTGGSVSTLTIQRTQQEDSAVYLCASSYSGLRGNEQFFGPGTRLTVL.

The gene calls are TRBV29-1 and TRBJ2-1, with D perhaps matching TRBD1 or TRBD2 (5 bases each). The ends were cut back, 3 bases at V and 0 bases at J, with 6 bases in the middle. The CDR3 contains 13 residues. In germline, CDR1 is SQVTM, CDR2 ANQGSEA. The DNA of the CDR3 is TGCAGCGTTGAGGGGGACTCCTACAATGAGCAGTTCTTC. This translates into CSVEGDSYNEQFF.

The V and J genes are TRBV7-2 and TRBJ2-3, with D possibly being TRBD1 (6 bases). There are 13 residues in the CDR3. V was shortened by 5 bases and J by 6 bases, with 12 bases between the two germline ends. From germline, CDR1 is SGHTA and CDR2 FQGNSA. CDR3 coding DNA: TGTGCCAGCAGCGCAACAGGGCCTGATACGCAGTATTTT. Translating it yields CASSATGPDTQYF.

This chain connects TRBV29-1 to TRBJ2-5, with 7 nucleotides matching TRBD1. The germline V gene has CDR1 SQVTM and CDR2 ANQGSEA. The junction had 9 bases not matched to a gene; V was cut back by 0 bases and J by 2 bases. This CDR3 region has 16 residues. The CDR3 protein is CSVEDQGVGLQETQYF. CDR3 DNA: TGCAGCGTTGAAGATCAGGGGGTTGGGTTACAAGAGACCCAGTACTTC.

As regards this clone: Other DNA sequences in the sample encode the same CDR3. J is TRBJ2-7 and V is TRBV7-2; 8 bases are shared with TRBD1. With V trimmed by 5 bases and J by 2 bases, 5 bases remained unmatched. Per the germline V gene, CDR1 is SGHTA and CDR2 is FQGNSA. The CDR3 length is 14 residues. The CDR3, as DNA: TGTGCCAGCAGCCCAGACAGGGGCCCCTACGAGCAGTACTTC. The encoded protein is CASSPDRGPYEQYF.

At least ten counts were recorded for this clone. The chain has TRBV7-8 and TRBJ1-1; TRBD1 agrees at 7 bases. Per germline, CDR1 SGHVS and CDR2 FQNEAQ. With 3 bases clipped from V and 2 bases from J, the junction kept 9 bases outside the gene matches. The CDR3 has 16 residues. In nucleotides, the CDR3 is TGTGCCAGCAGCTTTGGGACAGCCGCCGGAAACACTGAAGCTTTCTTT. It codes for CASSFGTAAGNTEAFF.

This clone has at least ten counts. V and J are TRBV6-4 and TRBJ2-1; tentative D call: TRBD2 (6 bases). The CDR3 runs 14 residues. Trimming took 8 bases from V and 5 from J, leaving 16 bases between them. The germline CDR1 and CDR2 sequences are MRHNA and SNTAGT. CDR3 sequence (DNA): TGTGCCAGCGCCCCCCGGGAGTCCCACAATGAGCAGTTCTTC. Its protein is CASAPRESHNEQFF.

This chain uses TRBV7-3 with TRBJ1-1; D gene uncertain. V lost 8 bases and J lost 2, with 12 bases in between. Germline assignment: CDR1 SGHTA and CDR2 FQGTGA. The CDR3 length is 13 residues. CDR3 DNA: TGTGCCAGCCAACTAGGGCCAAACACTGAAGCTTTCTTT. It encodes CASQLGPNTEAFF. The complete variable domain, with remaining parts taken from reference TRBV7-3 and TRBJ1-1, reads GAGVSQTPSNKVTEKGKYVELRCDPISGHTALYWYRQSLGQGPEFLIYFQGTGAADDSGLPNDRFFAVRPEGSVSTLKIQRTERGDSAVYLCASQLGPNTEAFFGQGTRLTVV.

V and J are TRBV5-4 and TRBJ1-3, with a tentative D call TRBD1 (5 bases). CDR1 and CDR2 from the germline V gene are SGHNT and YYREEE (reference sequence). There are 16 residues in the CDR3. With 1 base removed from V and 0 bases from J, the gap between germline ends came to 11 bases. CDR3 nucleotides: TGTGCCAGCAGCTTGACGATGGGGGGCTCTGGAAACACCATATATTTT. Its protein is CASSLTMGGSGNTIYF. Together with reference TRBV5-4 and TRBJ1-3, the CDR3 gives the full variable domain: ETGVTQSPTHLIKTRGQQVTLRCSSQSGHNTVSWYQQALGQGPQFIFQYYREEENGRGNFPPRFSGLQFPNYSSELNVNALELDDSALYLCASSLTMGGSGNTIYFGEGSWLTVV.

The chain has TRBV5-1 and TRBJ2-1, with 9 bases that match TRBD1. V lost 0 bases and J lost 5; bases outside the gene matches: 6. The CDR3 has 16 amino acids. Germline values: CDR1 SGHRS, CDR2 YFSETQ. The CDR3 protein is CASSLVGQGGDNEQFF. The CDR3 nucleotides read TGCGCCAGCAGCTTGGTGGGACAGGGAGGAGACAATGAGCAGTTCTTC.

This chain connects TRBV10-2 to TRBJ2-7, with D perhaps TRBD2 (5 bases). Trimming left V 4 bases short and J 2 bases short, with 18 bases between. Germline CDR1 is WSHSY and CDR2 is SAAADI. The CDR3 sequence is 16 residues long. In DNA form, the CDR3 reads TGCGCCAGCAGTGGGGTGGTAGCGCCACCTCCCTACGAGCAGTACTTC. This sequence encodes CASSGVVAPPPYEQYF.

The chain has TRBV6-5 and TRBJ2-5; D uncertain. Germline V CDR1 and CDR2: MNHEY, SVGAGI. V was clipped by 6 bases and J by 4 bases, with 9 bases between them. There are 12 residues in the CDR3. The CDR3 here is CASSRDGETQYF. Here the CDR3 DNA reads TGTGCCAGCAGCCGTGACGGAGAGACCCAGTACTTC.

Concerning this clone itself: Other DNA sequences in this specimen translate into the identical CDR3. The genes are TRBV5-4 and TRBJ1-2, with TRBD1 matching over 7 bases. The CDR3 sequence is 13 residues long. CDR1 and CDR2 (germline): SGHNT, YYREEE (reference sequence). V was clipped by 0 bases and J by 4 bases; unmatched bases: 0. The CDR3 region is CASSLDRGYGYTF. The CDR3 DNA is TGTGCCAGCAGCTTGGACAGGGGCTATGGCTACACCTTC.

The sample holds a few counts of this clone. This chain uses TRBV29-1 with TRBJ1-1; TRBD1 is a possible D gene (5 bases). Germline V CDR1 and CDR2: SQVTM, ANQGSEA. This CDR3 is 12 amino acids long. V lost 8 bases and J lost 1, with 11 bases in between. CDR3 residues: CSFGATNTEAFF. CDR3 DNA sequence: TGCAGCTTTGGGGCGACGAACACTGAAGCTTTCTTT.

The CDR3 nucleotides are TGCGCCAGCAGCTTCGGTGGGACAGGGTCCTACGAGCAGTACTTC. Its translation: CASSFGGTGSYEQYF. This chain joins TRBV5-1 and TRBJ2-5, with 9 positions matching TRBD1. The J call may not be correct, given that the DNA end is closer to TRBJ2-7. This CDR3 is 15 amino acids long. Looked up from germline, CDR1 is SGHRS and CDR2 is YFSETQ.

This clone has a handful of counts. This chain links TRBV19 with TRBJ1-1; the D is unclear. The germline V gene has CDR1 LNHDA and CDR2 SQIVND (reference sequence). With 0 bases removed from V and 0 bases from J, the gap between germline ends came to 11 bases. CDR3 length: 16 residues. CDR3 loop: CASSIDRVAMNTEAFF. As DNA, the CDR3 is TGTGCCAGTAGTATAGACCGGGTGGCGATGAACACTGAAGCTTTCTTT.

A remark on this clone: A much larger clone differs from this one at a single base, so this may be a read error. In the same sample, other DNA sequences code for this CDR3. V and J are TRBV11-1 and TRBJ1-1; D not certain. Germline V gives CDR1 SGHAT, CDR2 FQDESV (reference sequence). CDR3 length: 12 residues. The CDR3 nucleotides read TGCGCCAGCAGCTTTGATCGGGCTGAAGCTTTCTTT. It is translated as CASSFDRAEAFF.

CDR3 residues: CASSVGPKLEKLFF. The CDR3 region has the DNA TGTGCCAGCAGCGTAGGACCCAAGCTGGAAAAACTGTTTTTT. The gene calls are TRBV9 and TRBJ1-4; D not certain. Trimming removed 0 bases at V and 8 bases at J, with 11 bases between. The CDR3 contains 14 residues. The germline CDR1 and CDR2 sequences are SGDLS and YYNGEE.

This clone appeared a few times. This chain connects TRBV18 to TRBJ1-2, with TRBD1 matching over 10 bases. The ends lost 5 bases at V and 2 bases at J; junction bases unmatched: 2. CDR1 and CDR2 from the germline V gene are KGHSH and LQKENI. There are 14 residues in the CDR3. CDR3 sequence (DNA): TGTGCCAGCTCAGGGACAGGGGAGAACTATGGCTACACCTTC. Translated, it gives CASSGTGENYGYTF.

J is TRBJ2-7 and V is TRBV11-3, with no clear D. Trimming left V 4 bases short and J 11 bases short, with 15 bases between. This CDR3 comprises 12 residues. The germline CDR1 and CDR2 sequences are SGHNT and YENEEA. For the CDR3, the DNA is TGTGCCAGCAGCTCGCCTTATGGCGTGGAGTACTTC. Translation: CASSSPYGVEYF.

This clone was counted once. J is TRBJ2-4 and V is TRBV28, with a possible D match to TRBD1 (6 bases). CDR1 and CDR2 (germline): MDHEN, SYDVKM. The CDR3 sequence is 17 residues long. The germline V and J ends were trimmed by 5 bases and 1 base, with 18 bases remaining between them. CDR3 coding DNA: TGTGCCAGCAGTCATACCGGGACAAAGGTGGCCAAAAACATTCAGTACTTC. As protein: CASSHTGTKVAKNIQYF.

This clone was observed a handful of times. V gene TRBV4-2 combines with J gene TRBJ2-4; 7 bases are shared with TRBD2. J lost 2 bases, V lost 3 bases, and 1 base had no gene match. The length of the CDR3 is 14 residues. Germline CDR1 and CDR2: LGHNA and YNFKEQ. The CDR3 reads CASSQGGSKNIQYF. CDR3 sequence (DNA): TGTGCCAGCAGCCAGGGGGGGTCCAAAAACATTCAGTACTTC.

CDR3 protein: CASTPLQGFNYGYTF. The DNA of the CDR3 is TGTGCCAGCACCCCCCTTCAGGGTTTCAACTATGGCTACACCTTC. This rearrangement joins TRBV28 to TRBJ1-2; perhaps TRBD1 as D (5 bases). V lost 7 bases and J 2 bases, leaving 17 bases between the germline ends. This CDR3 region has 15 residues. CDR1 is MDHEN, CDR2 SYDVKM, per germline.